This TCR beta chain was found in a study of T cell responses to AZD1222 COVID-19 vaccine. The protocol was immunoSEQ multiplex PCR, while the TCRdb copy is restricted to in-frame clones and leaves out a portion. The table includes some 110,000 clones, 88% detected once. The CDR3 spans 16 residues. Trimming cost V 1 base and J 6 bases; bases outside gene matches: 8. Germline CDR1 reads MNHNS; CDR2 reads SASEGT. This clone was recorded once. This chain connects TRBV6-1 to TRBJ2-3, with 9 positions matching TRBD2. Sequencing used peripheral blood, obtained 28 days after the second AZD1222 dose. The sequence derives from an adult who received the AZD1222 COVID-19 vaccine. CDR3 protein: CASSEVGSGGRDTQYF. Written as DNA, the CDR3 is TGTGCCAGCAGTGAAGTTGGTAGCGGGGGCCGGGATACGCAGTATTTT.